What follows describes a single T cell receptor (beta chain). In the study's own analysis: From reference gene primer amplification, estimates of nucleated cell counts were derived. The protocol was immunoSEQ multiplex PCR, while the TCRdb copy is restricted to in-frame clones and leaves out a portion. V and J calls and clone size are as listed in that table; D and trimming were resolved from the DNA. The sample has 30,000 to 50,000 clones, around 77% seen once. This specimen belongs to a study of blood T cell repertoires in COVID-19. The wider study: The study drew acute and convalescent COVID-19 samples from the United States, Italy and Spain. T cells, B-cell-depleted T cells, or PBMCs supplied cDNA or gDNA.

V was clipped by 5 bases and J by 9 bases; unmatched bases: 12. There are 15 residues in the CDR3. In germline, CDR1 is MNHEY, CDR2 SMNVEV (reference sequence). The sequence was obtained from a man older than 75 with active or convalescent COVID-19. V usage is TRBV27 and J usage is TRBJ1-5; 8 nucleotides agree with TRBD1. Sequencing used peripheral blood. The CDR3 here is CASSITGTGVGPQHF. CDR3 coding DNA: TGTGCCAGCAGTATTACCGGGACAGGTGTGGGGCCCCAGCATTTT.